A selection of T cell receptor beta chains follows, all from one sample in a study of early T cells in non-severe SARS-CoV-2 infection. From the 5' RACE reads, TCRdb called clonotypes with MiXCR, one entry per CDR3 protein. The table records 66,000 or so distinct CDR3 sequences, approximately 13% of them present only once. The material sequenced was whole blood. Source of these receptors: an adult who was a healthcare worker with PCR-confirmed SARS-CoV-2 infection or an uninfected control (not recorded which). Each CDR3 is given with its conserved first and last residue. D genes are given only for firm matches. The size field is filled for only some rows; it gives once, few, many or a size class.

size,J,D,V,CDR3,DNA
many,TRBJ2-5,NA,TRBV28,CASSDPSGEETQYF,TGTGCCAGCAGTGACCCATCGGGGGAAGAGACCCAGTACTTC
NA,TRBJ2-7,NA,TRBV9,CASSVSGGVGEQYF,TGTGCCAGCAGCGTGTCCGGCGGGGTAGGCGAGCAGTACTTC
NA,TRBJ1-2,TRBD1,TRBV9,CASSEQGISYGYTF,TGTGCCAGCAGCGAACAGGGGATCTCCTATGGCTACACCTTC
many,TRBJ2-1,TRBD1,TRBV29-1,CSVDRGWDEQFF,TGCAGCGTGGACAGGGGTTGGGATGAGCAGTTCTTC
many,TRBJ1-2,NA,TRBV30,CAWTDGPRGAGGYTF,TGTGCCTGGACCGATGGCCCTCGGGGGGCTGGAGGCTACACCTTC
NA,TRBJ2-1,TRBD1,TRBV18,CASSPDRGRISNPSGQFF,TGTGCCAGCTCACCAGACAGGGGGCGAATCTCCAATCCATCTGGGCAGTTCTTC
many,TRBJ2-7,NA,TRBV28,CASRPPRDEGEQYF,TGTGCCAGCCGACCGCCGAGGGACGAAGGCGAGCAGTACTTC
NA,TRBJ2-7,NA,TRBV5-1,CASSWTARSYEQYF,TGCGCCAGCAGCTGGACAGCCAGGTCCTACGAGCAGTACTTC
NA,TRBJ2-5,NA,TRBV5-4,CASSLPLVGGETQYF,TGTGCCAGCAGCTTACCGCTAGTCGGCGGAGAGACCCAGTACTTC
few,TRBJ1-1,TRBD1,TRBV29-1,CSVEEGKGAKAFF,TGCAGCGTTGAGGAGGGTAAGGGGGCAAAAGCTTTCTTT
few,TRBJ2-7,NA,TRBV13,CASSYWGGDPRNEQYF,TGTGCCAGCAGCTATTGGGGTGGAGATCCCCGCAACGAGCAGTACTTC
NA,TRBJ2-1,NA,TRBV20-1,CSARAGGARPNNEQFF,TGCAGTGCTAGGGCAGGGGGGGCACGACCTAACAATGAGCAGTTCTTC
few,TRBJ2-3,TRBD2,TRBV6-2/TRBV6-3,CASSKPPLTSGRRGTQYF,TGTGCCAGCAGTAAACCACCTTTAACTAGCGGGAGGCGGGGTACGCAGTATTTT
few,TRBJ1-6,NA,TRBV6-5,CASSVTGSSGSPLHF,TGTGCCAGCAGTGTCACAGGGAGTTCGGGATCACCCCTCCACTTT
NA,TRBJ2-5,NA,TRBV7-2,CASSLVARGETQYF,TGTGCCAGCAGCTTAGTGGCCCGCGGAGAGACCCAGTACTTC
many,TRBJ2-7,TRBD2,TRBV20-1,CSAGRTSGANSYEQYF,TGCAGTGCCGGACGGACTAGCGGAGCCAACTCCTACGAGCAGTACTTC
NA,TRBJ1-1,NA,TRBV30,CAWRNSGRAFF,TGTGCCTGGAGGAATTCGGGGCGAGCTTTCTTT
few,TRBJ2-7,TRBD1,TRBV5-4,CASSTGTAYEQYF,TGTGCCAGCAGCACCGGGACAGCCTACGAGCAGTACTTC
many,TRBJ2-5,TRBD2,TRBV5-1,CASSLTSAQETQYF,TGCGCCAGCAGCTTGACTAGCGCCCAAGAGACCCAGTACTTC
many,TRBJ1-1,NA,TRBV7-2,CASSLEFRAGTEAFF,TGTGCCAGCAGCTTAGAGTTCAGGGCTGGAACTGAAGCTTTCTTT
few,TRBJ2-1,NA,TRBV10-3,CAIRDDRSYNEQFF,TGTGCCATCAGGGATGACAGGTCCTACAATGAGCAGTTCTTC
many,TRBJ1-1,NA,TRBV27,CASSLWPGAEAFF,TGTGCCAGCAGTTTATGGCCTGGCGCTGAAGCTTTCTTT
few,TRBJ2-7,NA,TRBV15,CATSRDYWPGLGYF,TGTGCCACCAGCAGAGATTACTGGCCCGGGCTTGGGTACTTC
NA,TRBJ2-1,TRBD2,TRBV3-1,CASSQDVLAGAGEQFF,TGTGCCAGCAGCCAAGATGTCCTAGCGGGAGCGGGTGAGCAGTTCTTC
few,TRBJ2-3,NA,TRBV6-2/TRBV6-3,CATATKDTQYF,TGTGCCACCGCCACGAAGGATACGCAGTATTTT
NA,TRBJ2-2,NA,TRBV12-3/TRBV12-4,CASSGGLLFF,TGTGCCAGCAGCGGGGGTCTCCTCTTTTTT
few,TRBJ2-2,TRBD2,TRBV5-4,CASSEGLDPGELFF,TGTGCCAGCAGCGAAGGACTAGATCCCGGGGAGCTGTTTTTT